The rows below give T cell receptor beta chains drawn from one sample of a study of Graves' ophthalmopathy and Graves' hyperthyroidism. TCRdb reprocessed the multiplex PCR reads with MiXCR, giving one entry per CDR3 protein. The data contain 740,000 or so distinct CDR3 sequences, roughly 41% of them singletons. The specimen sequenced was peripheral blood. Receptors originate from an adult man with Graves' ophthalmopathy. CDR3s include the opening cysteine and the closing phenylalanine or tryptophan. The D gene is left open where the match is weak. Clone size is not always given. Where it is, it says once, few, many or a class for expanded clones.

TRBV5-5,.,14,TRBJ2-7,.,TGTGCCAGCAGTTACGGTGGCAGCGCCTACGAGCAGTACTTC,CASSYGGSAYEQYF
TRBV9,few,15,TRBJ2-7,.,TGTGCCAGCAGCCCAAGGGGGGGGACCTCCTACGAGCAGTACTTC,CASSPRGGTSYEQYF
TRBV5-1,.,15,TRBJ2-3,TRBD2,TGCGCCAGCGGGCGGGAGCCCTCCTTAACAGATACGCAGTATTTT,CASGREPSLTDTQYF
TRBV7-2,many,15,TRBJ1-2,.,TGTGCCAGCAGCTTAGCGTCGGCAGGGAAGCCCAACTACACCTTC,CASSLASAGKPNYTF
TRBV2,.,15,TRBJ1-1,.,TGTGCCAGCAGTTACAGCGGCAGACCGAACACTGAAGCTTTCTTT,CASSYSGRPNTEAFF
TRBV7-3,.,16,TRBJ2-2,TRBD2,TGTGCCAGCAGCCCAAGGACTAGCGGCTTCACCGGGGAGCTGTTTTTT,CASSPRTSGFTGELFF
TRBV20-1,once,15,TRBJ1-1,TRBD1,TGCAGTGCCCTCGGGACAGGGGGAGTGGAGACTGAAGCTTTCTTT,CSALGTGGVETEAFF
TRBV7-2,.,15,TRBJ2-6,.,TGTGCCAGCAATATACCCCACTCTGGGGCCAACGTCCTGACTTTC,CASNIPHSGANVLTF
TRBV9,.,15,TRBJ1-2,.,TGTGCCAGCAGTGCTAGTATCGGGACAAACTATGGCTACACCTTC,CASSASIGTNYGYTF
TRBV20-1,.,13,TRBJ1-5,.,TGCAGTGCTCAAATTACAGGGTATCAGCCCCAGCATTTT,CSAQITGYQPQHF
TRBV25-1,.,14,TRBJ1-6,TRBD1,TGTGCCAGCCTGGGACAGGGAGCTAATTCACCCCTCCACTTT,CASLGQGANSPLHF
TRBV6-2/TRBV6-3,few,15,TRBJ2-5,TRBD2,TGTGCCAGCAGTGTTAAGCGCGGGGGGCAAGAGACCCAGTACTTC,CASSVKRGGQETQYF
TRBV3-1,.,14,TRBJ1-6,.,TGTGCCAGCAGCCAAGCCCAGGATAATTCACCCCTCCACTTT,CASSQAQDNSPLHF
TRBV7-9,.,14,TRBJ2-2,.,TGTGCCAGCAGCTTCTCCGGGAGCCCCGGGGAGCTGTTTTTT,CASSFSGSPGELFF
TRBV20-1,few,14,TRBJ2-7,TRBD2,TGCAGTGCTAGAGTGTCCCCGGGAGGTTTCGAGCAGTACTTC,CSARVSPGGFEQYF
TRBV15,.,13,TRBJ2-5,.,TGTGCCACCAGCAGTTACTCTGGAGAGACCCAGTACTTC,CATSSYSGETQYF
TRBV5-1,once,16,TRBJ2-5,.,TGCGCCAGCAGCTCGGGACGGACTCCGGGGGTCGAGACCCAGTACTTC,CASSSGRTPGVETQYF
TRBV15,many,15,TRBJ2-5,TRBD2,TGTGCCACCAGCAATAGCGGGGGGCGGGAAGAGACCCAGTACTTC,CATSNSGGREETQYF
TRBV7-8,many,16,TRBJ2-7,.,TGTGCCAGCAGCTTAGGGGCAGGGACTGAGACTGACGAGCAGTACTTC,CASSLGAGTETDEQYF
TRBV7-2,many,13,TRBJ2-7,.,TGTGCCAGCGCGCCGGGGACATCCTACGAGCAGTACTTC,CASAPGTSYEQYF
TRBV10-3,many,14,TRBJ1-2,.,TGTGCCATCAGGAGGGACGGAGCTAACTATGGCTACACCTTC,CAIRRDGANYGYTF
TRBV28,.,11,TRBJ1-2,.,TGTGCCAGCCGGTCTAACTATGGCTACACCTTC,CASRSNYGYTF
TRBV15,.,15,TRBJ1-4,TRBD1,TGTGCCACCAGCAGCCTCGGACAGGGCGGGGAAAAACTGTTTTTT,CATSSLGQGGEKLFF
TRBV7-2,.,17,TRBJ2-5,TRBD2,TGTGCCAGCAGCTTAGTCCCTAGCGGGGGGGCCAGGGAGACCCAGTACTTC,CASSLVPSGGARETQYF
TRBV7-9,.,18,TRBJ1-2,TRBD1,TGTGCCAGCAGCTTATGGGGTGGGACAGGGGGAGATAACTATGACTACACCTTC,CASSLWGGTGGDNYDYTF
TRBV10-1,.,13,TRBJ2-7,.,TGCGCCAGAGCCTCGGGAGCGGGCGACGAGCAGTACTTC,CARASGAGDEQYF
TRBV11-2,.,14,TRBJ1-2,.,TGTGCCAGCAGCTTAGTGGCCTCAGATCCTACCTACACCTTC,CASSLVASDPTYTF
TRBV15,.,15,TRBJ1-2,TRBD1,TGTGCCAGCAAGTCCGAGGCAGGGGGCGACTATGGCTACACCTTC,CASKSEAGGDYGYTF